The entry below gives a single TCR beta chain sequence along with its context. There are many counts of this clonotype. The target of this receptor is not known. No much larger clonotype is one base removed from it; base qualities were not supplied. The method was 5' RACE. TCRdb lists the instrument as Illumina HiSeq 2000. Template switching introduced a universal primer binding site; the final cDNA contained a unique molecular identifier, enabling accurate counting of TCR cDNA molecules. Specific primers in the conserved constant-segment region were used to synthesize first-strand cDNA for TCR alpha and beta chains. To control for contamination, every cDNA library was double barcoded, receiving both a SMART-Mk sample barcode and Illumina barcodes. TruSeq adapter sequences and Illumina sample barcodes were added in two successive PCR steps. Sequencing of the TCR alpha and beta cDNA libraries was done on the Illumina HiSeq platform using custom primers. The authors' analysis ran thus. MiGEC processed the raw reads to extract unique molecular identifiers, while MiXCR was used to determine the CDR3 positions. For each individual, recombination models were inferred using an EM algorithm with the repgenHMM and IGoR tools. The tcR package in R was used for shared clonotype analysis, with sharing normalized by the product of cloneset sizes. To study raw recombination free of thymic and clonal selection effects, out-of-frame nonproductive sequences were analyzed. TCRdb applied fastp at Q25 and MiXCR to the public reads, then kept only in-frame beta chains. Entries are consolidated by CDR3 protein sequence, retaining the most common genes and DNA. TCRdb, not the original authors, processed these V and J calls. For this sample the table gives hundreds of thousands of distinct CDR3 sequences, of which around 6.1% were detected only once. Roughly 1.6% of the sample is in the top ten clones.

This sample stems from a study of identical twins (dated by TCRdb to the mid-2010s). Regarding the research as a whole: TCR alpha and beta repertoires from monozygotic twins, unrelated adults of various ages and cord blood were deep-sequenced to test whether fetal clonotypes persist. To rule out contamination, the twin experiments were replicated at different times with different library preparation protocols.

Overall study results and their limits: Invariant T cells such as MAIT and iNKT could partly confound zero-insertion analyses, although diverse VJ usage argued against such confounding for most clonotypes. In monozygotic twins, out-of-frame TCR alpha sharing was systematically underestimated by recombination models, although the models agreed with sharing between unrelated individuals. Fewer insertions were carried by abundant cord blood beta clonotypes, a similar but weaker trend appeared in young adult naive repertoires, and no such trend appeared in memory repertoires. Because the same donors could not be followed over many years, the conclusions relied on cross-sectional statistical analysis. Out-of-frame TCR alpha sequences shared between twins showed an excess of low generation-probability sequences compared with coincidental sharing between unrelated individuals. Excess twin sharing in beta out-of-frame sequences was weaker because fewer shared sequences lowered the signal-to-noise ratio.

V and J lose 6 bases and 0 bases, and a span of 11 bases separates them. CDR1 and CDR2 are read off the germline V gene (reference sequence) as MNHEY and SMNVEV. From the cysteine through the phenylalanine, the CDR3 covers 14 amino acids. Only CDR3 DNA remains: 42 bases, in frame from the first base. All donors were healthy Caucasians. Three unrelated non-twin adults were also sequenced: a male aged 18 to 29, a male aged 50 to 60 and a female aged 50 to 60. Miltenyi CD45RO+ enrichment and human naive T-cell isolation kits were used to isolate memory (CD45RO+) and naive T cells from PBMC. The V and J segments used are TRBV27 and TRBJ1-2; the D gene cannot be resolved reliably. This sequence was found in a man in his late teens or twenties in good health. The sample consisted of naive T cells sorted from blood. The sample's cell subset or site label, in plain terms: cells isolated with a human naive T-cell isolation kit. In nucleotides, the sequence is TGTGCCAGCAGCTGGGCAGCTACTAACTATGGCTACACCTTC. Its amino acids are CASSWAATNYGYTF.